Following are 25 T cell receptor beta chains from one sample sequenced in a study of blood T cell repertoires in COVID-19. Here immunoSEQ multiplex PCR was the method, and the copy in TCRdb shows in-frame clones only, minus some. The sample includes fewer than 400,000 clones, about 90% of them seen just once. Sequencing was done on a sample of peripheral blood. The receptor source for this set is a woman in her 30s with COVID-19, enrolled during active disease.

This clone was picked up one time. This chain links TRBV21-1 with TRBJ2-7; TRBD1 reflects the table's D call only, with no check against the DNA. TRBV21-1 is marked as a pseudogene. The CDR3 is 15 amino acids. The CDR3 protein is CASSKMGQGTYEQYF. In DNA, the CDR3 is TGTGCCAGCAGCAAAATGGGGCAGGGGACCTACGAGCAGTACTTC.

This CDR3 reads CASSNPGTSATDTQYF. The CDR3 DNA sequence: TGTGCCAGCAGCAACCCCGGGACTAGCGCTACAGATACGCAGTATTTT. The V and J genes are TRBV5-5 and TRBJ2-3, with 10 bases fitting TRBD2. Unmatched junction bases numbered 8, after V lost 4 bases and J lost 3 bases. The CDR3 has 16 amino acids. Germline-derived CDR1 and CDR2 are SGHKS and YYEKEE (reference sequence). Using reference TRBV5-5 and TRBJ2-3 for the parts outside the CDR3, the full variable domain is DAGVTQSPTHLIKTRGQQVTLRCSPISGHKSVSWYQQVLGQGPQFIFQYYEKEERGRGNFPDRFSARQFPNYSSELNVNALLLGDSALYLCASSNPGTSATDTQYFGPGTRLTVL.

CDR3 sequence reads: CASSQGVGYGYTF. The CDR3 nucleotides are TGTGCCAGCAGCCAGGGGGTCGGCTATGGCTACACCTTC. J is TRBJ1-2 and V is TRBV11-2, with 7 bases identical to TRBD1. Trimming cost V 5 bases and J 4 bases; bases outside gene matches: 4. Germline V CDR1 and CDR2: SGHAT, FQNNGV. CDR3 size: 13 residues.

This clone was detected once. V usage is TRBV28 and J usage is TRBJ1-1; D unresolved. The germline CDR1 and CDR2 sequences are MDHEN and SYDVKM. The V gene lost 8 bases and the J gene lost 1 base, with 5 bases spanning the gap. This CDR3 contains 11 residues. CDR3 nucleotide sequence: TGTGCCAGCCAGGAGAACACTGAAGCTTTCTTT. Its protein product is CASQENTEAFF.

The chain employs TRBV6-5 and TRBJ1-2; the D gene is possibly TRBD1 (6 bases). The CDR3 is 16 amino acids. Germline CDR1 and CDR2: MNHEY and SVGAGI. The V end lost 0 bases, the J end lost 1 base, and 12 bases lay between the germline ends. CDR3 sequence reads: CASSYSGDRRNYGYTF. The CDR3 bases are TGTGCCAGCAGTTACTCGGGTGACAGGCGTAACTATGGCTACACCTTC.

The chain carries TRBV5-5 and TRBJ2-1; a weak D match, TRBD2 (5 bases). Germline values: CDR1 SGHKS, CDR2 YYEKEE (reference sequence). CDR3 length: 16 residues. V lost 2 bases, J lost 0 bases, and 12 bases lay in between. CDR3 sequence reads: CASSFIAFSSYNEQFF. CDR3 nucleotide sequence: TGTGCCAGCAGCTTTATAGCGTTTAGCTCCTACAATGAGCAGTTCTTC. The full variable domain, rest sourced from reference TRBV5-5 and TRBJ2-1, is DAGVTQSPTHLIKTRGQQVTLRCSPISGHKSVSWYQQVLGQGPQFIFQYYEKEERGRGNFPDRFSARQFPNYSSELNVNALLLGDSALYLCASSFIAFSSYNEQFFGPGTRLTVL.

This chain links TRBV28 with TRBJ1-5, with a tentative D call TRBD1 (5 bases). Trimming stripped 2 bases from V and 0 bases from J, with 14 bases between. CDR3 length equals 17 residues. Looked up from germline, CDR1 is MDHEN and CDR2 is SYDVKM. CDR3 DNA: TGTGCCAGCAGTTTAGGGTTTAGGGGCCTTAGCAATCAGCCCCAGCATTTT. Its protein is CASSLGFRGLSNQPQHF.

The gene calls are TRBV28 and TRBJ2-7, with 8 bases lining up with TRBD2. The CDR3 sequence is 15 residues long. The germline V gene encodes CDR1 MDHEN and CDR2 SYDVKM. Trimming at V came to 6 bases and at J to 2 bases, leaving 9 bases not matched to a gene. The CDR3 sequence is CASSTRGSGAYEQYF. CDR3 DNA sequence: TGTGCCAGCAGCACGCGGGGTAGCGGGGCCTACGAGCAGTACTTC.

V usage is TRBV2 and J usage is TRBJ1-5, with D perhaps matching TRBD1 (6 bases). V dropped 7 bases and J dropped 1 base, with 14 bases sitting between them. Per the germline V gene, CDR1 is SNHLY and CDR2 is FYNNEI. The CDR3 totals 15 residues. The CDR3 protein is CASTQDRLSNQPQHF. CDR3 coding DNA: TGTGCCAGCACCCAGGACAGATTAAGCAATCAGCCCCAGCATTTT.

The chain has TRBV6-5 and TRBJ2-6, with TRBD1 matching 7 bases. Germline V CDR1 and CDR2: MNHEY, SVGAGI. V trimming: 6 bases; J trimming: 0 bases; junction bases outside the gene matches: 2. The CDR3 covers 15 residues. The CDR3: CASRRDSSGANVLTF. The CDR3 coding sequence is TGTGCCAGCAGACGGGACAGCTCTGGGGCCAACGTCCTGACTTTC.

The chain uses TRBV5-1 and TRBJ1-4; no definite D call. The V end lost 1 base, the J end lost 0 bases, and 10 bases lay between the germline ends. There are 16 residues in the CDR3. Germline CDR1 and CDR2: SGHRS and YFSETQ. The CDR3 nucleotides are TGCGCCAGCAGCTTGAGTGTCGGGGCAACTAATGAAAAACTGTTTTTT. Protein: CASSLSVGATNEKLFF.

The rearrangement uses TRBV27 and TRBJ2-1; 14 positions match TRBD2. CDR3 length: 15 amino acids. Germline-derived CDR1 and CDR2 are MNHEY and SMNVEV (reference sequence). With V trimmed by 6 bases and J by 7 bases, 5 bases remained unmatched. The CDR3 here is CASRVGTSGSNEQFF. The CDR3 nucleotides are TGTGCCAGCAGGGTCGGGACTAGCGGGAGTAATGAGCAGTTCTTC.

This chain links TRBV6-5 with TRBJ1-5, with 7 positions matching TRBD1. J was trimmed by 4 bases and V by 8 bases; bases with no gene match: 2. This CDR3 has 12 amino acids. Germline CDR1 is MNHEY and CDR2 is SVGAGI. CDR3 in amino acids: CASRDSNQPQHF. CDR3 DNA: TGTGCCAGCCGGGACAGTAATCAGCCCCAGCATTTT.

J is TRBJ2-1 and V is TRBV12-3 or TRBV12-4, with TRBD2 identical over 7 bases. This CDR3 contains 13 residues. V was pared by 8 bases and J by 5 bases, with 6 bases of the junction left unmatched. CDR3: CASQLALNNEQFF. In DNA, the CDR3 is TGTGCCAGCCAACTAGCGTTGAACAATGAGCAGTTCTTC.

The chain employs TRBV29-1 and TRBJ1-4; 7 nucleotides agree with TRBD1. The CDR3 sequence is 14 residues long. CDR1 and CDR2 from the germline V gene are SQVTM and ANQGSEA. The J segment lost 8 bases and the V segment lost 5 bases, leaving 11 bases of the junction unmatched. The chain's CDR3 is CSVYQTGVGEKLFF. In DNA, the CDR3 is TGCAGCGTTTACCAAACAGGGGTCGGGGAAAAACTGTTTTTT.

This clone was seen more than once but under ten times. This sequence joins TRBV7-5 and TRBJ2-1; the D segment call TRBD2 is taken from the table without a DNA check. TRBV7-5 is a pseudogene. The CDR3 spans 16 residues. Written as DNA, the CDR3 is TGTGTCAGAAGCAACAGTAGCGGGGACGACTACAATGAGCAGTTCTTC. It is translated as CVRSNSSGDDYNEQFF.

This chain uses TRBV28 with TRBJ1-5; tentative D call: TRBD1 (6 bases). Germline values: CDR1 MDHEN, CDR2 SYDVKM. This CDR3 has 17 amino acids. The V end lost 2 bases, the J end lost 1 base, and 15 bases lay between the germline ends. CDR3 protein: CASSLTTRGRSNQPQHF. Written as DNA, the CDR3 is TGTGCCAGCAGTTTAACGACCAGGGGAAGGAGCAATCAGCCCCAGCATTTT.

DNA for the CDR3: TGTGCCATCAGTGAGCCGACTAGCGGGAGGGCCCTGCACAATGAGCAGTTCTTC. Protein sequence: CAISEPTSGRALHNEQFF. The chain links TRBV10-3 to TRBJ2-1; 14 bases fit TRBD2. CDR1 is ENHRY and CDR2 is SYGVKD in the germline V gene. Trimming cost V 2 bases and J 5 bases; bases outside gene matches: 8. The CDR3 totals 18 residues.

The chain links TRBV24-1 to TRBJ2-5; TRBD1 agrees at 12 bases. Per germline, CDR1 KGHDR and CDR2 SFDVKD. This CDR3 region has 15 residues. V shed 7 bases and J 1 base; nucleotides not matched to a gene: 3. CDR3 loop: CATSGTGGTQETQYF. Written as DNA, the CDR3 is TGTGCCACCAGCGGGACAGGGGGCACCCAAGAGACCCAGTACTTC.

The chain links TRBV18 to TRBJ1-4, with unresolved D. V lost 2 bases, J lost 0 bases, and 10 bases lay in between. CDR3 size: 16 residues. CDR1 is KGHSH and CDR2 is LQKENI in the germline V gene. The CDR3 DNA reads TGTGCCAGCTCACCAAGGAGGGATTCAACTAATGAAAAACTGTTTTTT. It specifies CASSPRRDSTNEKLFF.

V is TRBV5-4 and J is TRBJ2-1; possibly TRBD1 for D (6 bases). The germline V gene has CDR1 SGHNT and CDR2 YYREEE (reference sequence). V was shortened by 4 bases and J by 3 bases, with 17 bases between the two germline ends. The CDR3 loop spans 16 amino acids. CDR3 amino acids: CASSRQGQGIYNEQFF. Written as DNA, the CDR3 is TGTGCCAGCAGCAGACAAGGGCAGGGGATCTACAATGAGCAGTTCTTC.

V is TRBV6-1 and J is TRBJ1-1, with D uncertain. The germline V gene encodes CDR1 MNHNS and CDR2 SASEGT. Trimming stripped 1 base from V and 0 bases from J, with 6 bases between. The CDR3 loop spans 14 amino acids. The CDR3 nucleotides are TGTGCCAGCAGTGAAGTCCCGGTGAACACTGAAGCTTTCTTT. Translated: CASSEVPVNTEAFF.

CDR3 protein: CASSLRGLDGNEQFF. The CDR3 nucleotides read TGTGCCAGCAGTCTTCGGGGACTCGACGGCAATGAGCAGTTCTTC. V and J are TRBV6-4 and TRBJ2-1; D is perhaps TRBD2 (6 bases). The ends were cut back, 5 bases at V and 6 bases at J, with 17 bases in the middle. The CDR3 length is 15 residues. Germline CDR1 is MRHNA and CDR2 is SNTAGT.

The chain is built from TRBV9 and TRBJ1-6; D uncertain. CDR1 is SGDLS, CDR2 YYNGEE, per germline. CDR3 length: 14 amino acids. Deletions cut 2 bases from V and 8 bases from J, with 11 bases between. The CDR3 is CASSVGGGDSPLHF. The DNA for the CDR3 is TGTGCCAGCAGCGTGGGAGGAGGTGATTCACCCCTCCACTTT. Full variable domain (outside the CDR3, taken from reference TRBV9 and TRBJ1-6): DSGVTQTPKHLITATGQRVTLRCSPRSGDLSVYWYQQSLDQGLQFLIQYYNGEERAKGNILERFSAQQFPDLHSELNLSSLELGDSALYFCASSVGGGDSPLHFGNGTRLTVT.

This clone was detected a few times. This chain uses TRBV5-1 with TRBJ2-3; D is perhaps TRBD2 (5 bases). The CDR3 runs to 15 residues. The V end was cut by 3 bases, the J end by 1 base, with 12 bases between. Germline CDR1 SGHRS, CDR2 YFSETQ. CDR3 bases: TGCGCCAGCAGCTCCCAACTTAGCGGCACAGATACGCAGTATTTT. Residues: CASSSQLSGTDTQYF.